This T cell receptor (beta chain) was profiled in a study of T cell responses to AZD1222 COVID-19 vaccine (dated by TCRdb to about 2021). Regarding the study in general: AZD1222 recipients given second doses at about 4 weeks or at about 12 weeks were pooled, since spike-specific TCR depth and breadth were not found to differ between the two schedules. TCR sequencing was performed for 230 to 250 trial participants, of whom around 210 were given two doses of AZD1222 and around 25 were given two doses of MenACWY control vaccine. Trial participants were enrolled by age into subgroups of 18-55, 56-69 and 70-plus years, and roughly 160, 29 and 62 TCR-sequenced participants, respectively, were included in these subgroups.

On the study overall, not on this receptor specifically: Conclusions about previously exposed vaccinees are limited because only a handful of AZD1222 recipients were SARS-CoV-2 seropositive at baseline. Participants were mostly white British, with more females than males. The authors suggested clonal diversity may have been underestimated. Epitopes outside the regions mutated in the B.1.351 and B.1.1.7 variants were reportedly recognized by nearly half of the unique spike-specific TCRs. The whole spike protein was spanned by vaccine-associated CD4 TCRs, and dominant responses were seen in regions 160-218 and 743-854. The 56-69-year group was small, and its depth increase did not reach significance, likely because of low power. No day 14 peak-response samples were available, so repertoires were characterized only after the peak T cell response. After two AZD1222 doses, spike-specific TCR breadth and depth were significantly higher than at day 0 and than in MenACWY recipients.

V trim: 6 bases; J trim: 0 bases; unmatched bases: 7. CDR1 is given as MNHEY and CDR2 as SMNVEV, both from the germline V gene (reference sequence). The CDR3 holds 16 amino acids from the cysteine to the phenylalanine. The retained sequence is limited to the CDR3, 48 bases, with the frame set at the first base. About this clone itself: What this receptor recognizes is not known. Base qualities are not at hand, and no much larger clone is one base apart.

The CDR3 regions of human TCRbeta chains were analyzed by immunosequencing. The paper's data handling went like this. TCRs in the repertoires were matched against a reference library of SARS-CoV-2-specific TCRs that had been generated with the MIRA antigen-specificity platform. Breadth was defined as the fraction of unique TCRs that were SARS-CoV-2-associated. Depth was defined as the fraction of total T cells that were SARS-CoV-2-associated. Using the MIRA data, each spike-specific TCR was mapped to the spike region that the TCR reacts to and placed in a CD4 or CD8 class. Log10-transformed breadth and depth values were compared by one-way ANOVA with Sidak's multiple comparisons tests. This immuneACCESS table, as held by TCRdb, lists in-frame sequences with V and J called but not all clones. Of the missing ones, under half trace to an unresolved V gene in checked studies; the others have no known cause. V, J and clone size were drawn from that table, and D and trimming were deduced from the DNA. Here the sample has more than 110,000 clones; around nine tenths occur a single time. Of the sample, roughly 3% is held by the ten largest clones.

The time point tag for this specimen amounts to: baseline before first vaccination. Vaccinee samples came from UK trials COV001 and COV002, including a single-blind randomized controlled phase 2/3 trial of AZD1222 (ChAdOx1 nCoV-19) in healthy adults. Trial participant PBMC samples were collected at day 0 and day 28 after the second dose for TCRbeta chain sequencing. In this chain, TRBV27 is recombined with TRBJ2-3, with TRBD2 identical over 9 junction bases. This sample comprised peripheral blood, obtained on day 0 of AZD1222 vaccination. This receptor was identified in an adult in good health. The CDR3 amino acid sequence is: CASRLGGLASTDTQYF. The nucleotide sequence reads TGTGCCAGCAGATTAGGGGGACTAGCTAGCACAGATACGCAGTATTTT.